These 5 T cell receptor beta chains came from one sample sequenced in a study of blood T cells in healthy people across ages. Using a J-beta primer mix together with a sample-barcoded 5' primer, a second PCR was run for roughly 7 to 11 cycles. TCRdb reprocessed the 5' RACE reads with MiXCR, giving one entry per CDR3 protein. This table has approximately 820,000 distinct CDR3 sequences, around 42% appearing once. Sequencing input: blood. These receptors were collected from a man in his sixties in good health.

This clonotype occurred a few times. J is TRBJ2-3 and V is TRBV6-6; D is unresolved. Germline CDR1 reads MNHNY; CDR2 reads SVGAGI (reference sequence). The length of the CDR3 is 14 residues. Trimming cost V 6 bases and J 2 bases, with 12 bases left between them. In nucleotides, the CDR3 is TGTGCCAGCAGAGGAGAAACGAACACAGATACGCAGTATTTT. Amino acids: CASRGETNTDTQYF.

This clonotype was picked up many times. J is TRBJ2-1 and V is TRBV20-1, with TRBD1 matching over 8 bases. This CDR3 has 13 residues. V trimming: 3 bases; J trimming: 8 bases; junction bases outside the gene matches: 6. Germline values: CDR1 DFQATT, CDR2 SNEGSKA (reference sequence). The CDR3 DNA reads TGCAGTGCTAGTAGGGCAGGGGGCCATGAGCAGTTCTTC. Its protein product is CSASRAGGHEQFF.

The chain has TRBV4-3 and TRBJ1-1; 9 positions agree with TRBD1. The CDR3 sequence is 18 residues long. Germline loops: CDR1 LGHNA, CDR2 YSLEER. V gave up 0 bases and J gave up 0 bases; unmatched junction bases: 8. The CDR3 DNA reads TGCGCCAGCAGCCAAGATCGGAACAGGGGGCGATTGAACACTGAAGCTTTCTTT. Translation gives CASSQDRNRGRLNTEAFF.

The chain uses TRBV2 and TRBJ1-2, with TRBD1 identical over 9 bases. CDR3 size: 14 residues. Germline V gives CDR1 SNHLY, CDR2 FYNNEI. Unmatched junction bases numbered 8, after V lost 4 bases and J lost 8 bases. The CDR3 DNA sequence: TGTGCCAGCAGTGCACTCGGGACAGGGAAAGGCTACACCTTC. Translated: CASSALGTGKGYTF.

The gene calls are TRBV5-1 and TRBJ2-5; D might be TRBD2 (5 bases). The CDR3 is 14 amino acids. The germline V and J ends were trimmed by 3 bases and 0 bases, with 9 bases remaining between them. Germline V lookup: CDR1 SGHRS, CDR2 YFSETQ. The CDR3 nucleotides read TGCGCCAGCAGCTCGGGAAAAAACCAAGAGACCCAGTACTTC. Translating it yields CASSSGKNQETQYF.